This is a list of T cell receptor beta chains from one sample in a study of CD8 T cells in Susac syndrome. Via MiXCR, TCRdb re-called the immunoSEQ multiplex PCR reads, giving one row per CDR3 protein. The sample lists some 99,000 distinct CDR3 sequences; 85% to 95% were seen once. Material: CD4+ T cells from PBMCs. The receptors derive from a human donor with Susac syndrome. CDR3s include the opening cysteine and the closing phenylalanine or tryptophan. The D gene is left open where the match is weak. Size values are once, few and many counts, or a class for expanded clones, and some rows have none.

d_call: -; v_call: TRBV25-1; cdr3_length: 14; clone_size: -; j_call: TRBJ1-2; cdr3_aa: CASSESGDPYGYTF; cdr3_nt: TGTGCCAGCAGTGAATCGGGGGATCCCTATGGCTACACCTTC
d_call: -; v_call: TRBV20-1; cdr3_length: 12; clone_size: -; j_call: TRBJ1-2; cdr3_aa: CSARSTFYGYTF; cdr3_nt: TGCAGTGCTAGATCTACGTTCTATGGCTACACCTTC
d_call: TRBD2; v_call: TRBV2; cdr3_length: 16; clone_size: -; j_call: TRBJ2-7; cdr3_aa: CASNRLAGETTYEQYF; cdr3_nt: TGTGCCAGCAATCGGCTAGCGGGGGAAACCACCTACGAGCAGTACTTC
d_call: -; v_call: TRBV9; cdr3_length: 15; clone_size: -; j_call: TRBJ1-6; cdr3_aa: CASSVAVEGGSPLHF; cdr3_nt: TGTGCCAGCAGCGTAGCTGTGGAGGGCGGGTCACCCCTCCACTTT
d_call: TRBD2; v_call: TRBV5-1; cdr3_length: 15; clone_size: -; j_call: TRBJ2-1; cdr3_aa: CASSSGGGGANEQFF; cdr3_nt: TGCGCCAGCAGCTCAGGCGGCGGGGGAGCCAATGAGCAGTTCTTC
d_call: -; v_call: TRBV20-1; cdr3_length: 15; clone_size: once; j_call: TRBJ2-3; cdr3_aa: CSAPIPGAVADTQYF; cdr3_nt: TGCAGTGCTCCTATACCGGGAGCAGTCGCAGATACGCAGTATTTT
d_call: -; v_call: TRBV5-1; cdr3_length: 15; clone_size: -; j_call: TRBJ2-7; cdr3_aa: CASSLAVRNHYEQYF; cdr3_nt: TGCGCCAGCAGCTTGGCCGTGAGAAACCACTACGAGCAGTACTTC
d_call: -; v_call: TRBV5-1; cdr3_length: 13; clone_size: -; j_call: TRBJ2-4; cdr3_aa: CASSFNSENIQYF; cdr3_nt: TGCGCCAGCAGCTTCAACAGCGAAAACATTCAGTACTTC
d_call: -; v_call: TRBV12-3/TRBV12-4; cdr3_length: 15; clone_size: -; j_call: TRBJ2-1; cdr3_aa: CASSGTLIRGNEQFF; cdr3_nt: TGTGCCAGCAGCGGGACACTGATACGGGGCAATGAGCAGTTCTTC
d_call: -; v_call: TRBV18; cdr3_length: 14; clone_size: -; j_call: TRBJ1-1; cdr3_aa: CASSLGEAYTEAFF; cdr3_nt: TGTGCCAGCTCACTCGGAGAGGCCTACACTGAAGCTTTCTTT
d_call: -; v_call: TRBV19; cdr3_length: 14; clone_size: -; j_call: TRBJ1-1; cdr3_aa: CASTPGGLNTEAFF; cdr3_nt: TGTGCCAGTACCCCCGGGGGCCTGAACACTGAAGCTTTCTTT